This T cell receptor (beta chain) is from a study of Graves' ophthalmopathy and Graves' hyperthyroidism. Looking at the study overall: The collection of peripheral blood took place at initial diagnosis, before any treatment. General observations from the study: Blood shared most expanded thyroid clonotypes above 0.001 frequency.

Remarks on this clonotype: Its target is not known.

CDR1 is SGHAT and CDR2 is FQDESV in the germline V gene (reference sequence). This CDR3 is built from 18 residues. Losses at the gene ends were 3 bases for V and 1 base for J; bases not matched to a gene: 9. Scientists amplified the TCR beta CDR3 regions from RNA transcripts. HTBI primers were used in a first-round RT-PCR, which preceded a second-round multiplex PCR. In TCRdb, the multiplex PCR reads were re-called with MiXCR into one record per CDR3 protein. The sample contains roughly 700,000 distinct CDR3 sequences, 35% to 50% of which appear only once. The V gene is TRBV11-1, the J gene TRBJ2-6; 7 nucleotides match TRBD1. This sequence originates from an adult man with Graves' ophthalmopathy. The specimen was peripheral blood. CDR3 region: CASSFRDRVLSGANVLTF. DNA for the CDR3: TGTGCCAGCAGCTTTAGAGACAGGGTGTTATCTGGGGCCAACGTCCTGACTTTC.